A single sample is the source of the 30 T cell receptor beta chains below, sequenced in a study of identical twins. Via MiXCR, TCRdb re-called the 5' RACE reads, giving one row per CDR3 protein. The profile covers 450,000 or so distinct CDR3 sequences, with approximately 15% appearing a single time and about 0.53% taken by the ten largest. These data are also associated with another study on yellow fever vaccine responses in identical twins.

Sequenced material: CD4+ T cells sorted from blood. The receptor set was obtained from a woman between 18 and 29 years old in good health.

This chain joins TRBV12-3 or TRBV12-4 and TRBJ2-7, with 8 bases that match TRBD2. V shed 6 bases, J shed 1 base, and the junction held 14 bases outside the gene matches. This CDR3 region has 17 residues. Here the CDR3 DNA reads TGTGCCAGCAGGCCTAAATTGGCTAGCGGGCCTTCCTACGAGCAGTACTTC. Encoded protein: CASRPKLASGPSYEQYF.

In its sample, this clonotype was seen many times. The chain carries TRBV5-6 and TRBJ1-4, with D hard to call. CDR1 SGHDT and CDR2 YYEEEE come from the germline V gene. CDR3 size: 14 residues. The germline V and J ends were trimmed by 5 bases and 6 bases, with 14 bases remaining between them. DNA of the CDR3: TGTGCCAGCAGTCCCGACAAGGAGCATGAAAAACTGTTTTTT. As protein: CASSPDKEHEKLFF.

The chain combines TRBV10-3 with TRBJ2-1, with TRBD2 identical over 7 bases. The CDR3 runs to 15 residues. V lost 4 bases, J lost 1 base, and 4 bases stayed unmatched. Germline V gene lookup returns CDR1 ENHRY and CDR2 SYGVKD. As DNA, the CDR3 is TGTGCCATCAGTGGGGGCGGGGGATCCTACAATGAGCAGTTCTTC. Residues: CAISGGGGSYNEQFF.

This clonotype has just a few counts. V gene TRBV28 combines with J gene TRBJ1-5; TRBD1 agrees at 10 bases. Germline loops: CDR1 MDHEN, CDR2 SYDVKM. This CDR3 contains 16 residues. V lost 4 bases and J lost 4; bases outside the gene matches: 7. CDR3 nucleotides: TGTGCCAGCAGTTCCTATCTGGGACAGGGGAATCAGCCCCAGCATTTT. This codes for CASSSYLGQGNQPQHF. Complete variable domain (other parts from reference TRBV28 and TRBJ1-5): DVKVTQSSRYLVKRTGEKVFLECVQDMDHENMFWYRQDPGLGLRLIYFSYDVKMKEKGDIPEGYSVSREKKERFSLILESASTNQTSMYLCASSSYLGQGNQPQHFGDGTRLSIL.

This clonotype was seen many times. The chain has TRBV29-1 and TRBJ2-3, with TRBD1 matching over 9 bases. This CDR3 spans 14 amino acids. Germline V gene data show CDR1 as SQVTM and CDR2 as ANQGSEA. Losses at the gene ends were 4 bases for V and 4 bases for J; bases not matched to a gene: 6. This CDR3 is CSVVDRGTADTQYF. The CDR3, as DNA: TGCAGCGTTGTCGACAGGGGGACGGCAGATACGCAGTATTTT.

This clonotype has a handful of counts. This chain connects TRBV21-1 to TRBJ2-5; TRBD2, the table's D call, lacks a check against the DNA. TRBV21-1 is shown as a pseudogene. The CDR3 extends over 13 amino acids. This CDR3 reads CASSKREDETQYF. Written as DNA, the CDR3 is TGTGCCAGCAGCAAGCGGGAGGATGAGACCCAGTACTTC.

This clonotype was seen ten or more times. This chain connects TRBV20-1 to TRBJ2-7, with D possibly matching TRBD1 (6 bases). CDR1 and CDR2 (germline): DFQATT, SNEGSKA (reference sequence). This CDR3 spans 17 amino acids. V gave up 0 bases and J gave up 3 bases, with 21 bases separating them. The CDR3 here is CSARDLGSGVDRYEQYF. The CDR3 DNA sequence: TGCAGTGCTAGAGATCTCGGGTCAGGGGTCGATCGCTACGAGCAGTACTTC.

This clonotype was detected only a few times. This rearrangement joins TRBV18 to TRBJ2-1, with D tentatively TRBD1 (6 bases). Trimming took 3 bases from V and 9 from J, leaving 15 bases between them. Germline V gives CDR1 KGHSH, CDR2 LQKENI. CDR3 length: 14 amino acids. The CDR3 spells CASSPLDRGIEQFF. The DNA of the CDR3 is TGTGCCAGCTCACCTCTGGACAGAGGGATTGAGCAGTTCTTC.

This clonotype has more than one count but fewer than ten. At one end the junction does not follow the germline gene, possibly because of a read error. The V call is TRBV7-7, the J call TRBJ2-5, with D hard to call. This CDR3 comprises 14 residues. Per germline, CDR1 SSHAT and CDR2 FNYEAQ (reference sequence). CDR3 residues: CASSQELVGETQYF. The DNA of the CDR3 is TGTGCTAGCAGCCAAGAGTTGGTTGGGGAGACCCAGTACTTC. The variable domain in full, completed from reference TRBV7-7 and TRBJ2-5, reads GAGVSQSPRYKVTKRGQDVTLRCDPISSHATLYWYQQALGQGPEFLTYFNYEAQPDKSGLPSDRFSAERPEGSISTLTIQRTEQRDSAMYRCASSQELVGETQYFGPGTRLLVL.

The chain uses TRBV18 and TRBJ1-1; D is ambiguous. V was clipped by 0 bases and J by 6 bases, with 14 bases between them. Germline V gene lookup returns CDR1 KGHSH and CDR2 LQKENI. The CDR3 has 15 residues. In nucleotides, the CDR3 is TGTGCCAGCTCACCACCGACGCGGCCCGGGGCTGAAGCTTTCTTT. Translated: CASSPPTRPGAEAFF.

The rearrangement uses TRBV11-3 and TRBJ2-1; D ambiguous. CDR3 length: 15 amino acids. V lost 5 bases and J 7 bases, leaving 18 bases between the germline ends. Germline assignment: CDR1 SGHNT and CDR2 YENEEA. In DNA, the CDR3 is TGTGCCAGCAGCCTAAGAATAGGTATGGGGAATGAGCAGTTCTTC. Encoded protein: CASSLRIGMGNEQFF.

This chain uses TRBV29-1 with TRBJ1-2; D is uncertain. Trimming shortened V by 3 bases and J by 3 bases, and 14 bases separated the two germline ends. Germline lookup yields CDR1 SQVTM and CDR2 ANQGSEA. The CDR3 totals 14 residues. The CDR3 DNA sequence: TGCAGCGTTGATTCCTCCGGGTCCTACTATGGCTACACCTTC. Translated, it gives CSVDSSGSYYGYTF.

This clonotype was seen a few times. The CDR3 loop reads CASSFSDRDGSPLHF. CDR3 bases: TGTGCCAGCAGCTTCTCCGACAGGGATGGTTCACCCCTCCACTTT. The rearrangement uses TRBV5-6 and TRBJ1-6; 7 positions match TRBD1. V was clipped by 2 bases and J by 9 bases; unmatched bases: 8. Per the germline V gene, CDR1 is SGHDT and CDR2 is YYEEEE. This CDR3 region has 15 residues.

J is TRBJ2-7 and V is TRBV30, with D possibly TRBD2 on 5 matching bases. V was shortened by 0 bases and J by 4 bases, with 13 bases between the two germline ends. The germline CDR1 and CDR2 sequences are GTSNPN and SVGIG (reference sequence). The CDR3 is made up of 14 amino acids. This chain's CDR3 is CAWSVDYSSYEQYF. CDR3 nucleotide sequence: TGTGCCTGGAGTGTAGACTACTCCTCTTACGAGCAGTACTTC.

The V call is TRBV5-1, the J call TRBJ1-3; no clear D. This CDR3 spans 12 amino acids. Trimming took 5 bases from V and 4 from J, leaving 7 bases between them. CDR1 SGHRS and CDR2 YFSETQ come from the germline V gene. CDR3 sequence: CASRSDGNTIYF. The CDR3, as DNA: TGCGCCAGCAGGTCCGACGGAAACACCATATATTTT.

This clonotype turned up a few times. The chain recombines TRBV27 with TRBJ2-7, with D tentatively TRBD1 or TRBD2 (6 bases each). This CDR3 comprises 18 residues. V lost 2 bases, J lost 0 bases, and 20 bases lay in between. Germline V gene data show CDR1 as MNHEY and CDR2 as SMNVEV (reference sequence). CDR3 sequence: CASSLPQVGGHRSYEQYF. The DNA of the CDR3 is TGTGCCAGCAGTTTACCACAGGTGGGGGGACACCGCTCCTACGAGCAGTACTTC.

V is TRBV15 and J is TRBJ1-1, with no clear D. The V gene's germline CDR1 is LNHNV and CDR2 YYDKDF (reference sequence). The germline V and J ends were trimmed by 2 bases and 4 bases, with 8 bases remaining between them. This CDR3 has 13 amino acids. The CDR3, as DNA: TGTGCCACCAGCAGATCCCCAGGCACTGAAGCTTTCTTT. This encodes CATSRSPGTEAFF.

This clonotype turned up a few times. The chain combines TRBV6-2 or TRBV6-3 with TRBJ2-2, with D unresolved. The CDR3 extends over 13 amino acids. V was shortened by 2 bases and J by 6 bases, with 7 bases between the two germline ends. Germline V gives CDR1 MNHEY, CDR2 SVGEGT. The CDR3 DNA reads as TGTGCCAGCAGTTACCTGTCGGCCGGGGAGCTGTTTTTT. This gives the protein CASSYLSAGELFF.

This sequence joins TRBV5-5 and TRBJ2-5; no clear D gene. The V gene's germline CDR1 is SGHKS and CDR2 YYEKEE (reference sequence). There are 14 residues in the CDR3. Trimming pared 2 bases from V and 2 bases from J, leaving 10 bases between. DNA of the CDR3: TGTGCCAGCAGCTTTCATTCCTCACAAGAGACCCAGTACTTC. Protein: CASSFHSSQETQYF.

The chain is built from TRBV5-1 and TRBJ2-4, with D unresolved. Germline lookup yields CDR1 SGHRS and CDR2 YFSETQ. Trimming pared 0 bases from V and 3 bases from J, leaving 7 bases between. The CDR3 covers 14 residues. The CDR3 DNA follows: TGCGCCAGCAGCTTGGACAGTATCAAAAACATTCAGTACTTC. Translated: CASSLDSIKNIQYF.

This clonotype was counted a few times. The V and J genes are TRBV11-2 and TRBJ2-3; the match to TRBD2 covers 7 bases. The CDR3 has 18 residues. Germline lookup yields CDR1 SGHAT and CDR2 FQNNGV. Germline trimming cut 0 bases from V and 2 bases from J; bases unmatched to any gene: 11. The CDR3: CASSLDLQRGLDTDTQYF. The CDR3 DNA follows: TGTGCCAGCAGCTTAGACCTTCAGCGGGGCCTTGACACAGATACGCAGTATTTT.

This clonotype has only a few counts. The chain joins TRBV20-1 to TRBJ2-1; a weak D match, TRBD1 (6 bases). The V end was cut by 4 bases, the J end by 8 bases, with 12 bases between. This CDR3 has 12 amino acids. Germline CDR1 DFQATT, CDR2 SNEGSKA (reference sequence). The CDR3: CSAKVAGDEQFF. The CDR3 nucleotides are TGCAGTGCTAAGGTGGCAGGGGATGAGCAGTTCTTC.

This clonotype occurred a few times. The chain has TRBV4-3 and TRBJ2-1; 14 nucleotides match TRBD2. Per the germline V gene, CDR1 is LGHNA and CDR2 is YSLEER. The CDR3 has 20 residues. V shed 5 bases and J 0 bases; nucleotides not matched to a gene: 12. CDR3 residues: CASSTAAGLAGASSYNEQFF. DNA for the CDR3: TGCGCCAGCAGCACTGCGGCGGGACTAGCGGGGGCAAGCTCCTACAATGAGCAGTTCTTC.

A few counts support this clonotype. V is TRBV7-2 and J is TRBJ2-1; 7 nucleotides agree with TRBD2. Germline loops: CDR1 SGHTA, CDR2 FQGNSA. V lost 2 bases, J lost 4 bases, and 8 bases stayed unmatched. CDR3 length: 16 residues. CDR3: CASSLTGGSVYNEQFF. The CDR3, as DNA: TGTGCCAGCAGCTTAACCGGCGGGAGTGTGTACAATGAGCAGTTCTTC.

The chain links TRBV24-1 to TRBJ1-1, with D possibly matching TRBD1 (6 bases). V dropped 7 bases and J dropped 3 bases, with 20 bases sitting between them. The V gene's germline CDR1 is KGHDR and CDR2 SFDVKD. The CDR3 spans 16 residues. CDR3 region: CATRPSGGALDTEAFF. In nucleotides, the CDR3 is TGTGCCACCAGGCCTTCTGGGGGGGCGTTAGACACTGAAGCTTTCTTT.

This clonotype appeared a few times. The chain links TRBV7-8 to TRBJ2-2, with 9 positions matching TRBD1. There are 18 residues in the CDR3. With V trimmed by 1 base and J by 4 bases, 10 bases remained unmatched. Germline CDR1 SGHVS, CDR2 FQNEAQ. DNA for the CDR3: TGTGCCAGCAGCTTAGAGGGGGCCGGGACAGGGCGCACCGGGGAGCTGTTTTTT. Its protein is CASSLEGAGTGRTGELFF.

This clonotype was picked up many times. CDR3 loop: CASSSGLNTEAFF. CDR3 nucleotide sequence: TGCGCCAGCAGCTCGGGACTGAACACTGAAGCTTTCTTT. V gene TRBV5-1 combines with J gene TRBJ1-1; D is possibly TRBD1 (5 bases). Trimming cost V 3 bases and J 0 bases, with 6 bases left between them. CDR3 length equals 13 residues. CDR1 is SGHRS and CDR2 is YFSETQ in the germline V gene.

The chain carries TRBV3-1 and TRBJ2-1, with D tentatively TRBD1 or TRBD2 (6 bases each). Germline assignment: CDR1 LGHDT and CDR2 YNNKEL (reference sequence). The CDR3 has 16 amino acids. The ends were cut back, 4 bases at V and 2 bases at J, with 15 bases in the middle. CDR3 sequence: CASSPGAGLPYNEQFF. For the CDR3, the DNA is TGTGCCAGCAGCCCGGGGGCGGGGCTTCCCTACAATGAGCAGTTCTTC.

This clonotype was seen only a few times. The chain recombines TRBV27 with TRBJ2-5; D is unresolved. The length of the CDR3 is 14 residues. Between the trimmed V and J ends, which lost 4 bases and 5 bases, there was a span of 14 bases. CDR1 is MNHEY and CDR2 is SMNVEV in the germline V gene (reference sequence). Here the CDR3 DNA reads TGTGCCAGCAGTTATGCCCAATCGACGGAGACCCAGTACTTC. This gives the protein CASSYAQSTETQYF.

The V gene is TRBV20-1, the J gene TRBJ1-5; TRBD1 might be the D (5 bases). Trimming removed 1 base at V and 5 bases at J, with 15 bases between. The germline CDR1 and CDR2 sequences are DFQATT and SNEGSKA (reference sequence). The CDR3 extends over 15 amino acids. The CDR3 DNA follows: TGCAGTGCTAGAGCTTTTCGACAGCGCCATCAGCCCCAGCATTTT. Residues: CSARAFRQRHQPQHF.